This TCR beta chain was sequenced for a study of T-cell reconstitution after alpha-beta-depleted transplantation in children. Germline V CDR1 and CDR2: MNHNS, SASEGT. The CDR3 spans 14 residues. V lost 5 bases, J lost 1 base, and 3 bases stayed unmatched. Using unique molecular identifiers, the investigators prepared the TCRbeta library. TCRdb itself ran the PCR reads through MiXCR, one entry per CDR3 protein. The data hold about 250,000 distinct CDR3 sequences, with roughly a quarter observed a single time. Broader study findings: Alpha-beta T cells present about two months after transplant were reported to originate from several hundred expanded graft clones.

Points on this clonotype: The target antigen is unknown.

The genes are TRBV6-1 and TRBJ2-5; TRBD2 aligns across 8 bases. The TCR comes from a female patient between 2 and 15 years old who had a stem cell transplant for congenital amegakaryocytic thrombocytopenia, so the T cells may come from the graft donor. Sequences were derived from PBMCs, mostly from graft donor cells, sampled 360 days after TCRalphabeta/CD19-depleted stem cell transplant. CDR3 DNA sequence: TGTGCCAGCAGTAAACTAGCGGCCCAAGAGACCCAGTACTTC. Protein: CASSKLAAQETQYF.